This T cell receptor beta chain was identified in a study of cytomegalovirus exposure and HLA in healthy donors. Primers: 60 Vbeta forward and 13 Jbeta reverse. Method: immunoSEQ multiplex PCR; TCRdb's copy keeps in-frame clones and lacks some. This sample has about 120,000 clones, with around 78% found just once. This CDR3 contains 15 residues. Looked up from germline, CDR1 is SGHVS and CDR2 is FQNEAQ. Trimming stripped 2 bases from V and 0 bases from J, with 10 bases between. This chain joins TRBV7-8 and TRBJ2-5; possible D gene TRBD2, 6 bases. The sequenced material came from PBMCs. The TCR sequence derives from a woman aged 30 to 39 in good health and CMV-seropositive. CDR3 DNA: TGTGCCAGCAGCTTAACCCTAGCGTACCAAGAGACCCAGTACTTC. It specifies CASSLTLAYQETQYF.